The rows below give T cell receptor beta chains drawn from one sample of a study of blood T cell repertoires in COVID-19. Sequencing used immunoSEQ multiplex PCR; TCRdb keeps in-frame clones, though not all of them. Here the sample spans about 200,000 clones, about 86% being singletons. The sample was peripheral blood. The receptor set was obtained from a woman in her 70s with acute or convalescent COVID-19. Both conserved end residues are part of each CDR3. D genes are given only for firm matches. The size entry is marked missing in some rows and otherwise reads once, few, many or a size class.

v_gene	abundance	j_gene	d_gene	CDR3nt	CDR3aa
TRBV25-1	-	TRBJ2-1	TRBD2	TGTGCCAGCACCATTAGCGGGAGAGGCAATGAGCAGTTCTTC	CASTISGRGNEQFF
TRBV27	-	TRBJ1-2	TRBD1	TGTGCCAGCAGTGAATTGACAGGGGATGGCTACACCTTC	CASSELTGDGYTF
TRBV5-1	few	TRBJ1-1	-	TGCGCCAGTCGAACGACAGGTAGAGAAGCTTTCTTT	CASRTTGREAFF
TRBV5-4	-	TRBJ1-1	TRBD1	TGTGCCAGCAGCTTAGGGTCACAGGGGACTGAAGCTTTCTTT	CASSLGSQGTEAFF
TRBV7-2	-	TRBJ2-7	TRBD2	TGTGCCAGCAGCTTACCCGGGACTAGCGGGGTAGGAGAGCAGTACTTC	CASSLPGTSGVGEQYF
TRBV7-9	-	TRBJ1-2	-	TGTGCCAGCAGCTTACAGGGAGGAAAGTATGGCTACACCTTC	CASSLQGGKYGYTF
TRBV25-1	-	TRBJ1-2	-	TGTGCCAGCAGTGTGGTATTCGACAGCGGAGGGGATGGCTACACCTTC	CASSVVFDSGGDGYTF
TRBV19	-	TRBJ2-1	TRBD1	TGTGCCAGTAGTATCCGGGACAGGACCGGCAATGAGCAGTTCTTC	CASSIRDRTGNEQFF
TRBV14	-	TRBJ2-1	-	TGTGCCAGCAGCCGAATGCGGGGCTCCTACAATGAGCAGTTCTTC	CASSRMRGSYNEQFF
TRBV6-1	few	TRBJ1-5	-	TGTGCCAGCAGTGACCTGACAGTCACCAATCAGCCCCAGCATTTT	CASSDLTVTNQPQHF
TRBV12-3/TRBV12-4	-	TRBJ1-2	-	TGTGCCAGCAGCCCATTGAGGGCGTGGGGCTACACCTTC	CASSPLRAWGYTF
TRBV5-4	-	TRBJ1-2	TRBD1	TGTGCCAGCAGCTCTGACAGGGGGCAGTATGGCTACACCTTC	CASSSDRGQYGYTF
TRBV5-8	few	TRBJ1-1	-	TGTGCCAGCAGCTTGTTATGGAACACTGAAGCTTTCTTT	CASSLLWNTEAFF
TRBV3-1/TRBV3-2	few	TRBJ1-1	-	TGTGCCAGCAGCCAAGAAGGGGGAGGGGCTGAAGCTTTCTTT	CASSQEGGGAEAFF
TRBV24-1	once	TRBJ2-3	TRBD2	TGTGCCACCAGTGCTCCACTAGCGGGGGGCACAGATACGCAGTATTTT	CATSAPLAGGTDTQYF
TRBV19	-	TRBJ2-7	-	TGTGCCAGTAGTAGAACAGGTGACTACGAGCAGTACTTC	CASSRTGDYEQYF
TRBV19	-	TRBJ1-1	-	TGTGCCAGTAGGCGGGAAGAACAGATGAACACTGAAGCTTTCTTT	CASRREEQMNTEAFF
TRBV6-4	-	TRBJ2-1	TRBD1	TGTGCCAGCAGCGCGACAGGGGGTCCCTACAATGAGCAGTTCTTC	CASSATGGPYNEQFF
TRBV5-1	-	TRBJ1-3	-	TGCGCCAGCAGCTTGGGAGGGCGCGAAAACACCATATATTTT	CASSLGGRENTIYF
TRBV3-1/TRBV3-2	-	TRBJ2-5	TRBD1	TGTGCCAGCAGCCTACAGGGGGGAGAGACCCAGTACTTC	CASSLQGGETQYF
TRBV7-9	-	TRBJ1-3	TRBD1	TGTGCCAGCAGTGACAGGGGGTCCTCTGGAAACACCATATATTTT	CASSDRGSSGNTIYF
TRBV6-2/TRBV6-3	-	TRBJ2-3	TRBD2	TGTGCCAGCAGTTACCTAGCGGGAGGAACAGATACGCAGTATTTT	CASSYLAGGTDTQYF
TRBV9	-	TRBJ2-7	-	TGTGCCAGCAGCGTAGAGGTGGGAGAGACCTACGAGCAGTACTTC	CASSVEVGETYEQYF
TRBV7-9	-	TRBJ1-1	-	TGTGCCAGCAGCAAACCAGGGGCCAACACTGAAGCTTTCTTT	CASSKPGANTEAFF
TRBV6-6	-	TRBJ2-2	TRBD2	TGTGCCAGCCGTCCCGGGACTAGTCCCTCCAACACCGGGGAGCTGTTTTTT	CASRPGTSPSNTGELFF
TRBV7-2	once	TRBJ1-6	-	TGTGCCAGCAGCACACAGGGACGGAAACGCTCACCCCTCCACTTT	CASSTQGRKRSPLHF
TRBV28	-	TRBJ2-7	-	TGTGCCAGCAGTTCCCCCGGCAGGTACGAGCAGTACTTC	CASSSPGRYEQYF
TRBV27	-	TRBJ2-1	TRBD2	TGTGCCAGCAGTGCTCAGACTAGCGGGGGGGGCCGGATTTACAATGAGCAGTTCTTC	CASSAQTSGGGRIYNEQFF